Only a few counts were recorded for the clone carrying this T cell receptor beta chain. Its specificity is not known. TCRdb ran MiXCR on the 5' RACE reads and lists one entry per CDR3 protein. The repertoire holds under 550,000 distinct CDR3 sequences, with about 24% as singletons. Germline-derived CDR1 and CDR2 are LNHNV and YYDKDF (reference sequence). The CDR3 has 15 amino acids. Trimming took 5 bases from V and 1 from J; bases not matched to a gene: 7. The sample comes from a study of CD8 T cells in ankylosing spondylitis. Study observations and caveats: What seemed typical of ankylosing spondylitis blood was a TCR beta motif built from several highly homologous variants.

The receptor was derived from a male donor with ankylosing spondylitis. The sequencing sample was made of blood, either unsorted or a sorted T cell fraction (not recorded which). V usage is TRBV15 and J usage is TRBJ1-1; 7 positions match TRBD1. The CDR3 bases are TGTGCCACCAGCCCATGGACAGGAACGAACACTGAAGCTTTCTTT. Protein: CATSPWTGTNTEAFF.